The 19 T cell receptor beta chains below come from one sample, sequenced in a study of beta chain features in type 1 diabetes. Findings and caveats of the study: Within each of all four CD4+ subsets, Type 1 diabetes patients had TCRB CDR3s that were moderately but significantly shorter.

These receptors lack a known antigen. Every isolated RNA sample was fully reverse transcribed, so sequencing captured expressed TCRB transcripts. Sequenced by immunoSEQ multiplex PCR; TCRdb stores in-frame clones only, minus some. The data show approximately 150,000 clones, about 12% seen once. The sequenced sample was central memory CD4+ T cells from blood. All receptors derive from a man aged 18 to 30 with type 1 diabetes.

In regard to this clone: Since a much larger clone is just one base distant, this may be a read error. V usage is TRBV7-2 and J usage is TRBJ1-6; D not certain. V was cut by 5 bases and J by 4 bases, with 3 bases left in between. The CDR3 spans 12 residues. Germline V gene sequence: CDR1 SGHTA, CDR2 FQGNSA. CDR3 in DNA: TGTGCCAGCAGCCCGTATAATTCACCCCTCCACTTT. Translation gives CASSPYNSPLHF.

This chain uses TRBV7-6 with TRBJ2-1; 8 nucleotides agree with TRBD1. Trimming cost V 2 bases and J 2 bases; bases outside gene matches: 5. Per germline, CDR1 SGHVS and CDR2 FNYEAQ. This CDR3 has 16 amino acids. The CDR3 region is CASSLPQGAPYNEQFF. The CDR3 nucleotides are TGTGCCAGCAGCTTACCTCAGGGGGCCCCCTACAATGAGCAGTTCTTC.

With respect to this clone: Other DNA variants within this sample encode the same CDR3. The chain has TRBV18 and TRBJ1-1; no firm D call. Germline lookup yields CDR1 KGHSH and CDR2 LQKENI. This CDR3 has 13 residues. V was clipped by 1 base and J by 5 bases, with 8 bases between them. In DNA, the CDR3 is TGTGCCAGCTCACCACAGGGTAGAACTGAAGCTTTCTTT. It specifies CASSPQGRTEAFF.

This clone was seen a handful of times. V usage is TRBV27 and J usage is TRBJ2-6; 7 bases agree with TRBD2. CDR1 is MNHEY, CDR2 SMNVEV, per germline (reference sequence). The V and J ends lost 5 bases and 0 bases, in that order; junction bases with no gene match: 7. The CDR3 runs 17 residues. CDR3 nucleotides: TGTGCCAGCAGTCGGTGGGGGGAGGGCTCTGGGGCCAACGTCCTGACTTTC. This translates into CASSRWGEGSGANVLTF.

This clone has more than one count but fewer than ten. The chain has TRBV15 and TRBJ1-2; no clear D. This CDR3 has 16 residues. The germline V and J ends were trimmed by 1 base and 0 bases, with 12 bases remaining between them. Germline assignment: CDR1 LNHNV and CDR2 YYDKDF (reference sequence). For the CDR3, the DNA is TGTGCCACCAGCAGAGTGGTAGATTCTGCTAACTATGGCTACACCTTC. This encodes CATSRVVDSANYGYTF.

The chain has TRBV7-9 and TRBJ1-2; the D is unclear. This CDR3 is 13 amino acids long. Trimming removed 1 base at V and 6 bases at J, with 9 bases between. Germline V gives CDR1 SEHNR, CDR2 FQNEAQ (reference sequence). This CDR3 reads CASSLGEGNGYTF. Written as DNA, the CDR3 is TGTGCCAGCAGCTTAGGGGAAGGGAATGGCTACACCTTC. The variable domain in full, with the rest retrieved from reference TRBV7-9 and TRBJ1-2, is DTGVSQNPRHKITKRGQNVTFRCDPISEHNRLYWYRQTLGQGPEFLTYFQNEAQLEKSRLLSDRFSAERPKGSFSTLEIQRTEQGDSAMYLCASSLGEGNGYTFGSGTRLTVV.

This clone has just a few counts. V usage is TRBV7-9 and J usage is TRBJ2-6; D unclear. The CDR3 is 15 residues long. Germline values: CDR1 SEHNR, CDR2 FQNEAQ (reference sequence). Trimming stripped 1 base from V and 1 base from J, with 5 bases between. CDR3 protein: CASSLVESGANVLTF. CDR3 bases: TGTGCCAGCAGCTTAGTGGAGTCTGGGGCCAACGTCCTGACTTTC.

The chain couples TRBV5-4 to TRBJ2-5; D call uncertain. CDR1 is SGHNT, CDR2 YYREEE, per germline (reference sequence). Trimming removed 3 bases at V and 1 base at J, with 7 bases between. The CDR3 has 13 residues. In DNA form, the CDR3 reads TGTGCCAGCAGCTCTAGGACCCAAGAGACCCAGTACTTC. As protein: CASSSRTQETQYF.

The rearrangement uses TRBV28 and TRBJ2-1, with D perhaps matching TRBD1 (5 bases). Germline-derived CDR1 and CDR2 are MDHEN and SYDVKM. V lost 5 bases and J 7 bases, leaving 12 bases between the germline ends. The CDR3 loop spans 13 amino acids. This CDR3 reads CASSLQVRNEQFF. CDR3 bases: TGTGCCAGCAGTCTACAGGTGAGGAATGAGCAGTTCTTC.

The chain carries TRBV5-6 and TRBJ1-3; no clear D gene. Trimming removed 4 bases at V and 3 bases at J, with 17 bases between. Germline V gene data show CDR1 as SGHDT and CDR2 as YYEEEE. CDR3 length: 16 residues. The CDR3 loop is CASSPDRALGGNTIYF. The CDR3, as DNA: TGTGCCAGCAGCCCGGACCGGGCTTTGGGTGGAAACACCATATATTTT.

The rearrangement joins TRBV18 to TRBJ2-3, with unresolved D. In germline, CDR1 is KGHSH, CDR2 LQKENI. Trimming removed 2 bases from V and 0 bases from J, with 9 bases in between. This CDR3 has 15 amino acids. Here the CDR3 DNA reads TGTGCCAGCTCACCAGCCGGGCAGAGCACAGATACGCAGTATTTT. Translated: CASSPAGQSTDTQYF.

The chain uses TRBV28 and TRBJ1-2; a possible D gene is TRBD1 (6 bases). Trimming left V 4 bases short and J 8 bases short, with 11 bases between. Germline CDR1 is MDHEN and CDR2 is SYDVKM. This CDR3 is 12 amino acids long. The CDR3 loop is CASSSQGRGYTF. The CDR3 region has the DNA TGTGCCAGCAGTTCCCAGGGGAGAGGCTACACCTTC.

This chain links TRBV28 with TRBJ2-3; 9 bases align to TRBD2. Germline V lookup: CDR1 MDHEN, CDR2 SYDVKM. J lost 0 bases, V lost 5 bases, and 6 bases had no gene match. This CDR3 comprises 16 residues. CDR3 nucleotides: TGTGCCAGCAGTACCGGGACTAGCCGGAGCACAGATACGCAGTATTTT. This encodes CASSTGTSRSTDTQYF.

In its sample, this clone was seen a few times. J is TRBJ1-2 and V is TRBV29-1, with D uncertain. Germline CDR1 is SQVTM and CDR2 is ANQGSEA. Deletions cut 4 bases from V and 2 bases from J, with 11 bases between. This CDR3 comprises 13 residues. The CDR3 bases are TGCAGCGTTGTAGGAGACGGGAACTATGGCTACACCTTC. This encodes CSVVGDGNYGYTF.

The chain links TRBV5-1 to TRBJ1-3; no reliable D call. The CDR3 sequence is 15 residues long. Germline CDR1 reads SGHRS; CDR2 reads YFSETQ. V was shortened by 0 bases and J by 4 bases, with 11 bases between the two germline ends. This CDR3 is CASSLDAGRGNTIYF. Written as DNA, the CDR3 is TGCGCCAGCAGCTTGGATGCCGGTAGGGGAAACACCATATATTTT.

The gene calls are TRBV7-2 and TRBJ1-5; 7 bases match TRBD1. The V segment lost 5 bases and the J segment 2 bases; nucleotides outside the gene matches: 6. The CDR3 sequence is 15 residues long. Germline V gene sequence: CDR1 SGHTA, CDR2 FQGNSA. CDR3 nucleotides: TGTGCCAGCAGCGAGGCAGGGGGAGGCAATCAGCCCCAGCATTTT. Residues: CASSEAGGGNQPQHF. The complete variable domain, with remaining parts taken from reference TRBV7-2 and TRBJ1-5, reads GAGVSQSPSNKVTEKGKDVELRCDPISGHTALYWYRQSLGQGLEFLIYFQGNSAPDKSGLPSDRFSAERTGGSVSTLTIQRTQQEDSAVYLCASSEAGGGNQPQHFGDGTRLSIL.

The chain uses TRBV30 and TRBJ1-6; D not certain. Germline V gene sequence: CDR1 GTSNPN, CDR2 SVGIG (reference sequence). CDR3 size: 16 residues. Trimming took off 6 bases at V and 5 bases at J, with 20 bases between the two ends. The CDR3 DNA reads TGTGCCTGTCCCCTGGGAGGGCCAAAAAATAATTCACCCCTCCACTTT. Protein product: CACPLGGPKNNSPLHF.

This clone came up many times. The rearrangement joins TRBV2 to TRBJ1-1; no clear D. CDR3 length: 13 residues. Deletions cut 5 bases from V and 2 bases from J, with 9 bases between. Germline V lookup: CDR1 SNHLY, CDR2 FYNNEI. Written as DNA, the CDR3 is TGTGCCAGCAGTATAGGGATCAACACTGAAGCTTTCTTT. It yields the protein CASSIGINTEAFF.

The chain carries TRBV5-1 and TRBJ1-6; TRBD1 matches at 7 bases. This CDR3 contains 13 residues. J was trimmed by 3 bases and V by 9 bases; bases with no gene match: 3. Germline CDR1 SGHRS, CDR2 YFSETQ. The CDR3 spells CATGTDYNSPLHF. CDR3 in DNA: TGCGCCACCGGGACAGACTATAATTCACCCCTCCACTTT.